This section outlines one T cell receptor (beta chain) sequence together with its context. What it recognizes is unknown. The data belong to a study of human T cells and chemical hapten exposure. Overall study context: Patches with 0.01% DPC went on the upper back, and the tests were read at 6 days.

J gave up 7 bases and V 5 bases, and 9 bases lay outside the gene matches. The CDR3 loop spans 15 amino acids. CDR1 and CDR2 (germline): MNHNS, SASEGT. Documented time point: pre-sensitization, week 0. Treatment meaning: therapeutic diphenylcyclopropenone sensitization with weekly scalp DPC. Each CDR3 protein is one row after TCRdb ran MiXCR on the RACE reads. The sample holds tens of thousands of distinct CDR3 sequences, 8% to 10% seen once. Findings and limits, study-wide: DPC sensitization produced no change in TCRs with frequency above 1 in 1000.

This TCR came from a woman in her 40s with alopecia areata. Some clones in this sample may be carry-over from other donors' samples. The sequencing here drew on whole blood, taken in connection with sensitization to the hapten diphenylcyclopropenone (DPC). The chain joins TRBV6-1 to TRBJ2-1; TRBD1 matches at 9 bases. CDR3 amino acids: CASSLTGTGINEQFF. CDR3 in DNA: TGTGCCAGCAGTTTGACTGGGACAGGGATAAATGAGCAGTTCTTC.